The clone carrying this T cell receptor beta chain was found a few times. Its matching antigen is unknown. TCRdb passed the 5' RACE reads through MiXCR, listing each CDR3 protein once. The sample shows around 570,000 distinct CDR3 sequences, over 8.5% of them seen only once. Germline V CDR1 and CDR2: MGHRA, YSYEKL. The ends lost 1 base at V and 4 bases at J; junction bases unmatched: 8. CDR3 length: 16 residues. This sample was included in a study of identical twins. General study results and limits: The authors drew conclusions from cross-sectional statistical analysis rather than following the same donors. Analyses of zero insertions could, in part, be confounded by invariant MAIT and iNKT cells. Weaker excess sharing between twins was seen in beta out-of-frame sequences.

The data also belong to a second study, concerning yellow fever vaccine responses in identical twins.

Sequenced sample: PBMCs. The TCR comes from a woman in her late teens or twenties in good health. The chain recombines TRBV4-1 with TRBJ2-7; 9 bases map to TRBD1. CDR3 coding DNA: TGCGCCAGCAGCCAAGGGAGGGGGACAGGGAATTACGAGCAGTACTTC. Amino acids: CASSQGRGTGNYEQYF.